These 6 T cell receptor beta chains were all obtained from the same sample, sequenced in a study of regulatory T cells in long-lasting Graves disease. Described time point: newly diagnosed GD, antithyroid drugs for less than 3 months. RNA extracted from PBMCs served as the sequencing template. To make TCR beta libraries, researchers used iRepertoire HTBI primers and Arm-PCR of CDR3 regions. In TCRdb, the multiplex PCR reads were re-called with MiXCR into one record per CDR3 protein. The table shows some 250,000 distinct CDR3 sequences, with around a sixth occurring only once. This sample also belongs to another study, concerning T cells in Graves' hyperthyroidism and ophthalmopathy.

The input for sequencing was peripheral blood mononuclear cells (PBMCs), taken at new diagnosis, from a patient treated with antithyroid drugs. These receptors were obtained from a woman under 40 with Graves disease.

This clonotype was recorded at least ten times. The V and J genes are TRBV18 and TRBJ2-7; D could derive from TRBD1 or TRBD2 (7 bases each). The CDR3 runs to 16 residues. Germline V gene lookup returns CDR1 KGHSH and CDR2 LQKENI. Trimming removed 2 bases from V and 2 bases from J, with 16 bases in between. CDR3 region: CASSPFTGEGAYEQYF. Here the CDR3 DNA reads TGTGCCAGCTCACCATTCACAGGGGAGGGCGCCTACGAGCAGTACTTC.

In the case of this clonotype: A read error is likely, as this CDR3 ends without the conserved phenylalanine or tryptophan. The chain combines TRBV19 with TRBJ1-6; possibly TRBD1 for D (6 bases). This CDR3 is built from 15 residues. The V gene's germline CDR1 is LNHDA and CDR2 SQIVND (reference sequence). V shed 5 bases and J shed 7 bases, with 15 bases lying between them. DNA of the CDR3: TGTGCCAGTAGTGTCACAACCGGGGGCAATTCACCCCTCCACTCT. It specifies CASSVTTGGNSPLHS.

This clonotype has at least ten counts. The rearrangement joins TRBV6-2 or TRBV6-3 to TRBJ2-7; D might be TRBD1 (5 bases). This CDR3 region has 13 residues. The V gene's germline CDR1 is MNHEY and CDR2 SVGEGT. The V end lost 2 bases, the J end lost 1 base, and 6 bases lay between the germline ends. The CDR3 sequence is CASSYHRSYEQYF. Written as DNA, the CDR3 is TGTGCCAGCAGTTACCACAGGTCCTACGAGCAGTACTTC.

This clonotype has a count of ten or more. V usage is TRBV5-1 and J usage is TRBJ1-1, with D perhaps matching TRBD1 (6 bases). Germline CDR1 is SGHRS and CDR2 is YFSETQ. Trimming removed 4 bases at V and 5 bases at J, with 18 bases between. This CDR3 is built from 15 residues. Here the CDR3 DNA reads TGCGCCAGCAGCCTGGGACACACTGAGAGGACTGAAGCTTTCTTT. As protein: CASSLGHTERTEAFF.

Ten or more counts support this clonotype. This chain links TRBV4-2 with TRBJ1-2, with D uncertain. Germline V gene sequence: CDR1 LGHNA, CDR2 YNFKEQ. The ends were cut back, 0 bases at V and 2 bases at J, with 13 bases in the middle. The CDR3 runs to 16 residues. The CDR3: CASSQELWVGNYGYTF. CDR3 DNA: TGTGCCAGCAGCCAAGAATTGTGGGTCGGGAACTATGGCTACACCTTC.

The chain has TRBV6-1 and TRBJ1-5, with 7 bases that match TRBD1. The CDR3 sequence is 11 residues long. V lost 5 bases and J lost 11; bases outside the gene matches: 3. The germline gives CDR1 MNHNS, CDR2 SASEGT. CDR3 amino acids: CASSRQGAQHF. CDR3 DNA: TGTGCCAGCAGTAGACAGGGTGCCCAGCATTTT.